This TCR beta chain is from a study of OX40 agonist ivuxolimab in advanced cancers. Study-level points and caveats: Compared with others, partial responders at 0.1-3.0 mg/kg displayed clonal expansion among the lowest.

Germline CDR1 and CDR2: SGHTA and FQGNSA. The V segment lost 4 bases and the J segment 0 bases; nucleotides outside the gene matches: 3. The CDR3 is 15 amino acids. The repertoire was sequenced with immunoSEQ multiplex PCR; TCRdb's copy has only in-frame clones and lacks some. The sample lists roughly 90,000 clones, around 90% occurring once. Comments on this clone: The antigen is undetermined.

Sequencing used CD4+ or CD8+ T cells sorted from blood, obtained in a trial of the OX40 agonist ivuxolimab. The chain couples TRBV7-2 to TRBJ2-1, with 7 bases matching TRBD1. The TCR sequence derives from an adult with an advanced solid tumor such as melanoma, head and neck, liver or kidney cancer. DNA for the CDR3: TGTGCCAGCAGCTCGACAGGGAGCTCCTACAATGAGCAGTTCTTC. It specifies CASSSTGSSYNEQFF. The entire variable domain, with the rest obtained from reference TRBV7-2 and TRBJ2-1, is as follows: GAGVSQSPSNKVTEKGKDVELRCDPISGHTALYWYRQSLGQGLEFLIYFQGNSAPDKSGLPSDRFSAERTGGSVSTLTIQRTQQEDSAVYLCASSSTGSSYNEQFFGPGTRLTVL.